These 32 T cell receptor beta chains were all obtained from the same sample, sequenced in a study of cytomegalovirus exposure and HLA in healthy donors (dated by TCRdb to between 2016 and 2019). To prepare the library, the immunoSEQ multiplex PCR assay was applied. For the multiplex PCR, a mixture combining 60 forward primers for TCR Vbeta segments and 13 reverse primers for TCR Jbeta segments was used. TCRdb's version of the immuneACCESS table is confined to in-frame rearrangements and falls short of the full clone set. An unresolved V gene accounts for under half of the shortfall where checked; the remainder is of unknown origin. The sample includes roughly 170,000 clones, with roughly four fifths observed a single time. The ten biggest clones cover about 1.6% of the sample. Sequencing was carried out using PBMCs. Source of these receptors: a man between 45 and 60 years old in good health and CMV-seronegative.

The gene calls are TRBV4-3 and TRBJ1-5; D is possibly TRBD1 (6 bases). Germline CDR1 and CDR2: LGHNA and YSLEER. The CDR3 sequence is 15 residues long. Trimming cost V 3 bases and J 7 bases, with 16 bases left between them. The CDR3, as DNA: TGCGCCAGCAGCCAGGATACAGGGAGGGGCCAGCCCCAGCATTTT. Protein sequence: CASSQDTGRGQPQHF.

This clone was seen more than once but under ten times. The chain couples TRBV7-9 to TRBJ2-6, with TRBD1 identical over 7 bases. V trimming: 5 bases; J trimming: 2 bases; junction bases outside the gene matches: 6. The CDR3 spans 16 residues. Germline values: CDR1 SEHNR, CDR2 FQNEAQ (reference sequence). CDR3 DNA: TGTGCCAGCAGCGACAGGGATGGAGCTGGGGCCAACGTCCTGACTTTC. Protein: CASSDRDGAGANVLTF.

The chain joins TRBV12-5 to TRBJ2-7, with TRBD2 as a possible D gene (5 bases). Germline CDR1 reads LGHNT; CDR2 reads FRNRAP. V was cut by 5 bases and J by 9 bases, with 17 bases left in between. The CDR3 sequence is 13 residues long. The CDR3 is CASGPSGLVGQYF. The DNA of the CDR3 is TGTGCTAGTGGTCCCAGCGGCCTTGTCGGGCAGTACTTC.

The J gene is TRBJ2-6, the V gene TRBV7-3; 12 bases fit TRBD2. Per germline, CDR1 SGHTA and CDR2 FQGTGA. V trimming: 5 bases; J trimming: 0 bases; junction bases outside the gene matches: 8. This CDR3 region has 19 residues. As DNA, the CDR3 is TGTGCCAGCAGCCAGACTAGCGGGGGACCTGGCTCTGGGGCCAACGTCCTGACTTTC. It encodes CASSQTSGGPGSGANVLTF.

This clone has more than one count but fewer than ten. The chain couples TRBV7-2 to TRBJ2-7; perhaps TRBD1 as D (6 bases). CDR1 SGHTA and CDR2 FQGNSA come from the germline V gene. The V end was cut by 5 bases, the J end by 5 bases, with 13 bases between. CDR3 length equals 13 residues. DNA for the CDR3: TGTGCCAGCAGCCGTTTACAGGGCGACGAGCAGTACTTC. Its translation is CASSRLQGDEQYF.

The chain joins TRBV6-1 to TRBJ1-2; 8 bases align to TRBD1. V trimming: 2 bases; J trimming: 7 bases; junction bases outside the gene matches: 6. The CDR3 has 14 amino acids. Germline loops: CDR1 MNHNS, CDR2 SASEGT. This CDR3 reads CASSEWDRIGGYTF. The CDR3 DNA reads TGTGCCAGCAGTGAATGGGACAGGATAGGTGGCTACACCTTC.

The rearrangement links TRBV10-3 to TRBJ1-2, with D tentatively TRBD1 (5 bases). The germline V gene has CDR1 ENHRY and CDR2 SYGVKD. The length of the CDR3 is 13 residues. The V end was cut by 0 bases, the J end by 8 bases, with 10 bases between. Here the CDR3 DNA reads TGTGCCATCAGTGAGTCCAGGGCAAAGGGCTACACCTTC. Translating it yields CAISESRAKGYTF.

The rearrangement links TRBV5-6 to TRBJ1-4, with D unresolved. Germline V lookup: CDR1 SGHDT, CDR2 YYEEEE. The CDR3 is 13 residues long. V was cut by 4 bases and J by 8 bases, with 12 bases left in between. The DNA for the CDR3 is TGTGCCAGCAGCCCGGAACCGGGGGAAAAACTGTTTTTT. The encoded protein is CASSPEPGEKLFF.

This chain connects TRBV5-1 to TRBJ1-2, with D tentatively TRBD1 (5 bases). Trimming took 1 base from V and 2 from J, leaving 12 bases between them. Germline lookup yields CDR1 SGHRS and CDR2 YFSETQ. There are 15 residues in the CDR3. CDR3 sequence: CASSLRAGSNYGYTF. The DNA for the CDR3 is TGCGCCAGCAGCTTGAGGGCAGGGTCGAACTATGGCTACACCTTC.

In its sample, this clone was seen a few times. The chain combines TRBV6-6 with TRBJ1-5; 9 bases map to TRBD1. CDR1 is MNHNY and CDR2 is SVGAGI in the germline V gene (reference sequence). With V trimmed by 6 bases and J by 7 bases, 4 bases remained unmatched. This CDR3 comprises 13 residues. CDR3 sequence: CASSTGGTQPQHF. CDR3 bases: TGTGCCAGCAGCACAGGGGGCACGCAGCCCCAGCATTTT.

The chain recombines TRBV18 with TRBJ1-2; 9 bases line up with TRBD1. CDR1 and CDR2 (germline): KGHSH, LQKENI. The CDR3 is 16 residues long. V shed 1 base, J shed 4 bases, and the junction held 7 bases outside the gene matches. The CDR3 loop is CASSPRVTGGSYGYTF. The CDR3 DNA reads TGTGCCAGCTCACCACGTGTGACAGGGGGTAGCTATGGCTACACCTTC. The full variable domain, its missing parts supplied by reference TRBV18 and TRBJ1-2, is NAGVMQNPRHLVRRRGQEARLRCSPMKGHSHVYWYRQLPEEGLKFMVYLQKENIIDESGMPKERFSAEFPKEGPSILRIQQVVRGDSAAYFCASSPRVTGGSYGYTFGSGTRLTVV.

This clone turned up a few times. J is TRBJ1-5 and V is TRBV15; 8 nucleotides align to TRBD1. Germline values: CDR1 LNHNV, CDR2 YYDKDF (reference sequence). Germline trimming cut 1 base from V and 6 bases from J; bases unmatched to any gene: 5. The CDR3 has 15 amino acids. CDR3 nucleotide sequence: TGTGCCACCAGCAGAGGACAGGGGCTGGCTCAGCCCCAGCATTTT. It codes for CATSRGQGLAQPQHF.

CDR3 sequence (DNA): TGTGCCAGCAGTTCTGGTGAGGGGAGGGACACTGAAGCTTTCTTT. It is translated as CASSSGEGRDTEAFF. The chain is built from TRBV6-5 and TRBJ1-1; tentative D call: TRBD1 (5 bases). The ends were cut back, 4 bases at V and 3 bases at J, with 15 bases in the middle. The CDR3 has 15 residues. CDR1 is MNHEY and CDR2 is SVGAGI in the germline V gene.

The chain joins TRBV18 to TRBJ1-2, with D perhaps TRBD1 (5 bases). CDR3 size: 16 residues. The germline CDR1 and CDR2 sequences are KGHSH and LQKENI. V was pared by 1 base and J by 3 bases, with 15 bases between. The CDR3 reads CASSPRGPRVDYGYTF. The CDR3 region has the DNA TGTGCCAGCTCACCACGCGGACCCAGGGTGGACTATGGCTACACCTTC.

This rearrangement joins TRBV6-5 to TRBJ1-2; 10 nucleotides agree with TRBD1. The CDR3 has 14 amino acids. Germline CDR1 is MNHEY and CDR2 is SVGAGI. Trimming took 7 bases from V and 4 from J; bases not matched to a gene: 6. CDR3 sequence reads: CASNIGDRGYGYTF. Here the CDR3 DNA reads TGTGCCAGCAACATAGGGGACAGGGGCTATGGCTACACCTTC.

The rearrangement links TRBV7-2 to TRBJ2-2, with TRBD2 identical over 10 bases. V trimming: 2 bases; J trimming: 5 bases; junction bases outside the gene matches: 2. Looked up from germline, CDR1 is SGHTA and CDR2 is FQGNSA. CDR3 size: 15 residues. CDR3 nucleotide sequence: TGTGCCAGCAGCTTATCTAGCGGGGGTACCGGGGAGCTGTTTTTT. Its protein is CASSLSSGGTGELFF.

This sequence joins TRBV19 and TRBJ2-1; 7 nucleotides align to TRBD2. The V gene's germline CDR1 is LNHDA and CDR2 SQIVND (reference sequence). The ends lost 0 bases at V and 1 base at J; junction bases unmatched: 9. The CDR3 is 18 amino acids. As DNA, the CDR3 is TGTGCCAGTAGTATAGAAGGGATGGCGGGAGAGTCCTACAATGAGCAGTTCTTC. Its translation: CASSIEGMAGESYNEQFF.

CDR3 amino acids: CASRAGGAHGYTF. Here the CDR3 DNA reads TGTGCCAGCAGGGCGGGGGGCGCCCATGGCTACACCTTC. The chain couples TRBV28 to TRBJ1-2; D is perhaps TRBD1 (6 bases). The V and J ends lost 6 bases and 6 bases respectively, with 14 bases between them. The CDR3 extends over 13 amino acids. Germline V gene lookup returns CDR1 MDHEN and CDR2 SYDVKM.

The chain carries TRBV5-4 and TRBJ2-7; 11 positions match TRBD1. With 3 bases clipped from V and 6 bases from J, the junction kept 5 bases outside the gene matches. Germline CDR1 reads SGHNT; CDR2 reads YYREEE (reference sequence). CDR3 length equals 14 residues. The CDR3 region is CASSSGQGVLEQYF. CDR3 nucleotides: TGTGCCAGCAGCTCGGGACAGGGGGTCCTCGAGCAGTACTTC.

The V and J genes are TRBV7-3 and TRBJ2-7; TRBD1 agrees at 11 bases. The CDR3 is made up of 15 amino acids. Germline CDR1 is SGHTA and CDR2 is FQGTGA. V trimming: 5 bases; J trimming: 3 bases; junction bases outside the gene matches: 6. CDR3 DNA sequence: TGTGCCAGCAGCCGCTCCGGGACAGGGGGCTACGAGCAGTACTTC. Translated: CASSRSGTGGYEQYF.

This clone was found once. This CDR3 is CATAPGDSYNEQFF. CDR3 DNA sequence: TGTGCCACCGCCCCGGGGGACTCCTACAATGAGCAGTTCTTC. V is TRBV28 and J is TRBJ2-1, with D perhaps TRBD2 (6 bases). Germline V gives CDR1 MDHEN, CDR2 SYDVKM. The CDR3 loop spans 14 amino acids. V was trimmed by 10 bases and J by 0 bases, leaving 13 bases between them.

The J gene is TRBJ1-1, the V gene TRBV6-5, with 7 bases matching TRBD1. Germline CDR1 is MNHEY and CDR2 is SVGAGI. This CDR3 has 11 residues. V was clipped by 4 bases and J by 10 bases; unmatched bases: 3. Written as DNA, the CDR3 is TGTGCCAGCAGTTCAGCAGGGGGAGCTTTCTTT. Translating it yields CASSSAGGAFF.

The chain is built from TRBV19 and TRBJ1-5, with 9 nucleotides matching TRBD1. J gave up 6 bases and V 3 bases, and 12 bases lay outside the gene matches. Germline assignment: CDR1 LNHDA and CDR2 SQIVND (reference sequence). This CDR3 spans 17 amino acids. The CDR3 coding sequence is TGTGCCAGTAGTATTGCCCCCGGGACAGGGCTTGGTCAGCCCCAGCATTTT. Encoded protein: CASSIAPGTGLGQPQHF.

The sample holds one count of this clone. This chain connects TRBV9 to TRBJ2-1, with 7 bases that match TRBD2. This CDR3 contains 15 residues. From germline, CDR1 is SGDLS and CDR2 YYNGEE. Unmatched junction bases numbered 8, after V lost 0 bases and J lost 8 bases. The CDR3: CASSVVIAGMHEQFF. The DNA of the CDR3 is TGTGCCAGCAGCGTAGTAATAGCGGGTATGCATGAGCAGTTCTTC.

The chain recombines TRBV27 with TRBJ2-1, with 7 bases matching TRBD2. The CDR3 spans 14 residues. Germline trimming cut 1 base from V and 9 bases from J; bases unmatched to any gene: 6. CDR1 and CDR2 (germline): MNHEY, SMNVEV (reference sequence). CDR3 in amino acids: CASSLLSQRGEQFF. The CDR3 DNA follows: TGTGCCAGCAGTTTATTGTCCCAGCGGGGTGAGCAGTTCTTC.

The gene calls are TRBV7-2 and TRBJ2-2, with no clear D. The V end lost 7 bases, the J end lost 0 bases, and 18 bases lay between the germline ends. Germline V gives CDR1 SGHTA, CDR2 FQGNSA. This CDR3 contains 17 residues. The DNA for the CDR3 is TGTGCCAGCATGCTTAGTGGTCCGGTAGCGAACACCGGGGAGCTGTTTTTT. Encoded protein: CASMLSGPVANTGELFF.

The gene calls are TRBV28 and TRBJ2-2; D not certain. The CDR3 runs to 13 residues. Germline V CDR1 and CDR2: MDHEN, SYDVKM. V was pared by 5 bases and J by 7 bases, with 11 bases between. The CDR3 protein is CASSNLADGELFF. CDR3 sequence (DNA): TGTGCCAGCAGTAACCTCGCGGACGGGGAGCTGTTTTTT.

The chain recombines TRBV28 with TRBJ1-4; TRBD1 matches 9 bases. Germline assignment: CDR1 MDHEN and CDR2 SYDVKM. V lost 5 bases, J lost 6 bases, and 10 bases stayed unmatched. This CDR3 contains 16 residues. The CDR3 region is CASSPQQGAGYEKLFF. As DNA, the CDR3 is TGTGCCAGCAGTCCTCAACAGGGGGCGGGGTATGAAAAACTGTTTTTT.

This rearrangement joins TRBV7-9 to TRBJ1-2; a weak D match, TRBD1 (5 bases). CDR1 and CDR2 (germline): SEHNR, FQNEAQ (reference sequence). This CDR3 is 14 amino acids long. The V end lost 5 bases, the J end lost 4 bases, and 14 bases lay between the germline ends. CDR3 sequence: CASSVYRDFYGYTF. As DNA, the CDR3 is TGTGCCAGCAGCGTCTACCGGGACTTCTATGGCTACACCTTC. Complete variable domain (other parts from reference TRBV7-9 and TRBJ1-2): DTGVSQNPRHKITKRGQNVTFRCDPISEHNRLYWYRQTLGQGPEFLTYFQNEAQLEKSRLLSDRFSAERPKGSFSTLEIQRTEQGDSAMYLCASSVYRDFYGYTFGSGTRLTVV.

Note on this clone: An end of the junction differs from the germline gene, which may be a read error. The chain links TRBV7-7 to TRBJ2-2; tentative D call: TRBD1 (5 bases). This CDR3 region has 15 residues. Germline V gene lookup returns CDR1 SSHAT and CDR2 FNYEAQ (reference sequence). The CDR3 sequence is CASSLGPQNTGELFF. CDR3 bases: TGTGCTAGCAGCTTGGGGCCCCAGAACACCGGGGAGCTGTTTTTT.

The chain employs TRBV4-2 and TRBJ2-5; 9 nucleotides match TRBD2. The germline gives CDR1 LGHNA, CDR2 YNFKEQ. The CDR3 length is 18 residues. After removal of 1 base from V and 1 base from J, the junction contained 10 bases not matched to a gene. CDR3 coding DNA: TGTGCCAGCAGCCAAGGGGTATTAGCGGGGGACTTCCAAGAGACCCAGTACTTC. Its translation: CASSQGVLAGDFQETQYF.

J is TRBJ1-2 and V is TRBV19; no firm D call. Germline loops: CDR1 LNHDA, CDR2 SQIVND (reference sequence). Trimming pared 8 bases from V and 8 bases from J, leaving 12 bases between. This CDR3 has 11 residues. DNA for the CDR3: TGTGCCAGTGAGACCGGCGGGGGCTACACCTTC. Protein product: CASETGGGYTF.